Listed below are T cell receptor beta chains from one sample, sequenced in a study of post-analysis software for immune sequencing data. A single record per CDR3 protein comes from TCRdb applying MiXCR to the PCR reads. The data contain fewer than 850,000 distinct CDR3 sequences, roughly 27% of them singletons. Sequences were obtained from blood. The receptor source for this set is a girl aged 5 to 17 with multiple sclerosis. Both conserved end residues are part of each CDR3. The D gene is left open where the match is weak. Clone sizes are given selectively: once, few, many, or a class where the clone is expanded.

clone size: NA
J gene: TRBJ2-3
V gene: TRBV28
D gene: TRBD2
CDR3 protein: CASSFGLERSTDTQYF
CDR3 DNA: TGTGCCAGCAGTTTTGGACTAGAGCGGTCGACAGATACGCAGTATTTT

clone size: few
J gene: TRBJ2-1
V gene: TRBV2
D gene: NA
CDR3 protein: CASAYIRDGVGQFF
CDR3 DNA: TGTGCCAGCGCTTATATCCGGGACGGTGTTGGGCAGTTCTTC

clone size: NA
J gene: TRBJ1-2
V gene: TRBV6-1
D gene: NA
CDR3 protein: CASSEAGQTNYGYTF
CDR3 DNA: TGTGCCAGCAGTGAAGCCGGACAGACTAACTATGGCTACACCTTC

clone size: NA
J gene: TRBJ2-2
V gene: TRBV9
D gene: NA
CDR3 protein: CASSVGSSPGELFF
CDR3 DNA: TGTGCCAGCAGCGTAGGGTCTAGCCCCGGGGAGCTGTTTTTT

clone size: NA
J gene: TRBJ2-5
V gene: TRBV14
D gene: NA
CDR3 protein: CASSRVRGQETQYF
CDR3 DNA: TGTGCCAGCAGCCGTGTCAGGGGTCAAGAGACCCAGTACTTC

clone size: few
J gene: TRBJ2-1
V gene: TRBV9
D gene: TRBD2
CDR3 protein: CASTPGLALGEQFF
CDR3 DNA: TGTGCCAGCACCCCCGGACTAGCGTTAGGTGAGCAGTTCTTC

clone size: NA
J gene: TRBJ2-7
V gene: TRBV20-1
D gene: TRBD2
CDR3 protein: CSALREHEQYF
CDR3 DNA: TGCAGTGCTCTGCGGGAGCACGAGCAGTACTTC

clone size: few
J gene: TRBJ1-4
V gene: TRBV5-1
D gene: TRBD1
CDR3 protein: CASSLAGTVREKLFF
CDR3 DNA: TGCGCCAGCAGCTTGGCTGGGACAGTGAGAGAAAAACTGTTTTTT

clone size: NA
J gene: TRBJ2-1
V gene: TRBV7-2
D gene: TRBD1
CDR3 protein: CASSQDRGLFDEQFF
CDR3 DNA: TGTGCCAGCAGCCAGGACAGGGGCCTGTTCGATGAGCAGTTCTTC

clone size: few
J gene: TRBJ1-5
V gene: TRBV6-2/TRBV6-3
D gene: NA
CDR3 protein: CASKRYSNQPQHF
CDR3 DNA: TGTGCCAGCAAAAGGTATAGCAATCAGCCCCAGCATTTT

clone size: NA
J gene: TRBJ2-4
V gene: TRBV14
D gene: NA
CDR3 protein: CASSQEAGLAKNIQYF
CDR3 DNA: TGTGCCAGCAGCCAAGAGGCAGGGCTAGCCAAAAACATTCAGTACTTC

clone size: few
J gene: TRBJ2-1
V gene: TRBV7-9
D gene: TRBD2
CDR3 protein: CASSQSRSGGTYNEQFF
CDR3 DNA: TGTGCCAGCAGCCAATCCCGTAGCGGGGGGACCTACAATGAGCAGTTCTTC

clone size: NA
J gene: TRBJ2-7
V gene: TRBV6-2/TRBV6-3
D gene: TRBD2
CDR3 protein: CASSYSGGSYEQYF
CDR3 DNA: TGTGCCAGCAGTTATTCGGGGGGATCCTACGAGCAGTACTTC

clone size: NA
J gene: TRBJ2-3
V gene: TRBV5-1
D gene: TRBD2
CDR3 protein: CASSLLREGRTDTQYF
CDR3 DNA: TGCGCCAGCAGCTTGTTGCGGGAGGGCCGTACAGATACGCAGTATTTT

clone size: NA
J gene: TRBJ1-2
V gene: TRBV29-1
D gene: NA
CDR3 protein: CSVEDRQYGYTF
CDR3 DNA: TGCAGCGTTGAAGATAGACAGTATGGCTACACCTTC

clone size: NA
J gene: TRBJ2-5
V gene: TRBV20-1
D gene: TRBD1
CDR3 protein: CSANFDRGGEETQYF
CDR3 DNA: TGCAGTGCTAACTTCGACAGGGGTGGAGAGGAGACCCAGTACTTC

clone size: NA
J gene: TRBJ1-2
V gene: TRBV9
D gene: TRBD1
CDR3 protein: CASSVPRTGRYGYTF
CDR3 DNA: TGTGCCAGCAGCGTACCGCGGACAGGGCGATATGGCTACACCTTC

clone size: few
J gene: TRBJ2-3
V gene: TRBV10-3
D gene: TRBD1
CDR3 protein: CAISEEGATDTQYF
CDR3 DNA: TGTGCCATCAGTGAGGAGGGGGCCACAGATACGCAGTATTTT

clone size: few
J gene: TRBJ2-2
V gene: TRBV7-9
D gene: NA
CDR3 protein: CASSLGAVPGRGELFF
CDR3 DNA: TGTGCCAGCAGCTTAGGGGCGGTTCCGGGACGAGGGGAGCTGTTTTTT

clone size: NA
J gene: TRBJ1-2
V gene: TRBV20-1
D gene: TRBD1
CDR3 protein: CSASDRGFTYGYTF
CDR3 DNA: TGCAGTGCTAGCGACAGGGGGTTTACCTATGGCTACACCTTC

clone size: few
J gene: TRBJ1-4
V gene: TRBV7-2
D gene: NA
CDR3 protein: CASSLDGTVNEKLFF
CDR3 DNA: TGTGCCAGCAGCTTAGATGGGACTGTGAATGAAAAACTGTTTTTT

clone size: NA
J gene: TRBJ2-3
V gene: TRBV5-4
D gene: TRBD2
CDR3 protein: CASSSQAGDVGTQYF
CDR3 DNA: TGTGCCAGCAGCTCCCAGGCGGGGGACGTCGGTACGCAGTATTTT

clone size: NA
J gene: TRBJ2-3
V gene: TRBV4-2
D gene: TRBD2
CDR3 protein: CASSQQTFAAGGTDTQYF
CDR3 DNA: TGTGCCAGCAGCCAACAGACCTTCGCGGCGGGGGGTACAGATACGCAGTATTTT

clone size: NA
J gene: TRBJ2-3
V gene: TRBV29-1
D gene: TRBD1
CDR3 protein: CSVVRQGRSTDTQYF
CDR3 DNA: TGCAGCGTTGTACGACAGGGACGGAGCACAGATACGCAGTATTTT

clone size: NA
J gene: TRBJ2-2
V gene: TRBV6-2/TRBV6-3
D gene: NA
CDR3 protein: CASGHTGELFF
CDR3 DNA: TGTGCCAGCGGACACACCGGGGAGCTGTTTTTT

clone size: once
J gene: TRBJ2-1
V gene: TRBV13
D gene: TRBD1
CDR3 protein: CAGSFFVGETGGRSYNEQFF
CDR3 DNA: TGTGCCGGCAGTTTTTTTGTTGGCGAAACAGGGGGCAGGTCCTACAATGAGCAGTTCTTC

clone size: NA
J gene: TRBJ1-5
V gene: TRBV4-2
D gene: NA
CDR3 protein: CASSQGVGSNQPQHF
CDR3 DNA: TGTGCCAGCAGCCAGGGAGTAGGTAGCAATCAGCCCCAGCATTTT

clone size: once
J gene: TRBJ2-7
V gene: TRBV5-1
D gene: NA
CDR3 protein: CASSYITKDRVFYEQYF
CDR3 DNA: TGCGCCAGCAGCTATATCACCAAGGACAGAGTCTTCTACGAGCAGTACTTC

clone size: few
J gene: TRBJ2-1
V gene: TRBV12-3/TRBV12-4
D gene: NA
CDR3 protein: CASRLRLAHNEQFF
CDR3 DNA: TGTGCCAGCAGGTTACGTCTAGCCCACAATGAGCAGTTCTTC

clone size: NA
J gene: TRBJ2-1
V gene: TRBV12-5
D gene: TRBD2
CDR3 protein: CASGLAGGPSNEQFF
CDR3 DNA: TGTGCTAGTGGTCTAGCGGGAGGGCCTAGCAATGAGCAGTTCTTC

clone size: few
J gene: TRBJ2-2
V gene: TRBV6-6
D gene: NA
CDR3 protein: CASSLSRGELFF
CDR3 DNA: TGTGCCAGCAGTTTGAGCCGGGGGGAGCTGTTTTTT

clone size: NA
J gene: TRBJ1-4
V gene: TRBV12-3/TRBV12-4
D gene: TRBD1
CDR3 protein: CASSRGQALVINEKLFF
CDR3 DNA: TGTGCCAGCAGCCGAGGACAGGCCCTCGTTATTAATGAAAAACTGTTTTTT

clone size: few
J gene: TRBJ2-4
V gene: TRBV2
D gene: NA
CDR3 protein: CASMGGTTEQYF
CDR3 DNA: TGTGCCAGCATGGGGGGAACTACGGAGCAGTACTTC

clone size: NA
J gene: TRBJ2-1
V gene: TRBV7-9
D gene: NA
CDR3 protein: CASSPPGGLAYNEQFF
CDR3 DNA: TGTGCCAGCAGCCCCCCGGGTGGCCTTGCCTACAATGAGCAGTTCTTC

clone size: few
J gene: TRBJ2-4
V gene: TRBV10-3
D gene: TRBD1
CDR3 protein: CAISELGGPGNIQYF
CDR3 DNA: TGTGCCATCAGTGAGTTAGGGGGCCCGGGAAACATTCAGTACTTC

clone size: NA
J gene: TRBJ2-1
V gene: TRBV15
D gene: TRBD2
CDR3 protein: CATSRGGLAATLGNEQFF
CDR3 DNA: TGTGCCACCAGCAGAGGGGGACTAGCGGCGACCTTGGGGAATGAGCAGTTCTTC

clone size: few
J gene: TRBJ2-3
V gene: TRBV24-1
D gene: NA
CDR3 protein: CVTSDRIFAASTDTQYF
CDR3 DNA: TGTGTCACCAGTGACCGAATCTTTGCTGCTAGCACAGATACGCAGTATTTT

clone size: NA
J gene: TRBJ2-7
V gene: TRBV28
D gene: TRBD2
CDR3 protein: CASSRDPSGGRREQYF
CDR3 DNA: TGTGCCAGCAGTCGAGACCCTAGCGGGGGCCGACGGGAGCAGTACTTC

clone size: few
J gene: TRBJ2-3
V gene: TRBV18
D gene: NA
CDR3 protein: CASSPPGAGDTQYF
CDR3 DNA: TGTGCCAGCTCACCACCCGGGGCGGGAGATACGCAGTATTTT

clone size: few
J gene: TRBJ2-1
V gene: TRBV5-1
D gene: TRBD2
CDR3 protein: CASSLGVSGGNNEQFF
CDR3 DNA: TGCGCCAGCAGCTTGGGCGTGAGCGGGGGAAACAATGAGCAGTTCTTC

clone size: NA
J gene: TRBJ2-5
V gene: TRBV20-1
D gene: NA
CDR3 protein: CSARDLQDSTGETQYF
CDR3 DNA: TGCAGTGCTAGAGATCTTCAGGACAGCACGGGGGAGACCCAGTACTTC

clone size: few
J gene: TRBJ2-4
V gene: TRBV20-1
D gene: TRBD1
CDR3 protein: CSATQRGQGAKNIQYF
CDR3 DNA: TGCAGTGCTACTCAACGGGGACAGGGGGCCAAAAACATTCAGTACTTC

clone size: few
J gene: TRBJ2-3
V gene: TRBV2
D gene: NA
CDR3 protein: CASLYADTQYF
CDR3 DNA: TGTGCCAGCCTCTATGCAGATACGCAGTATTTT

clone size: few
J gene: TRBJ1-2
V gene: TRBV6-5
D gene: TRBD1
CDR3 protein: CASLDREHGYTF
CDR3 DNA: TGTGCCAGCCTCGACAGGGAGCATGGCTACACCTTC

clone size: few
J gene: TRBJ2-5
V gene: TRBV7-9
D gene: TRBD1
CDR3 protein: CASSLGIQGMETQYF
CDR3 DNA: TGTGCCAGCAGCTTAGGGATACAGGGGATGGAGACCCAGTACTTC

clone size: few
J gene: TRBJ2-6
V gene: TRBV4-3
D gene: NA
CDR3 protein: CASSPDAYGTGANVPTF
CDR3 DNA: TGCGCCAGCAGCCCAGACGCTTACGGGACTGGGGCCAACGTCCCGACTTTC

clone size: few
J gene: TRBJ1-1
V gene: TRBV6-5
D gene: TRBD1
CDR3 protein: CASSPRRDSTEAFF
CDR3 DNA: TGTGCCAGCAGTCCCCGCCGGGACAGCACTGAAGCTTTCTTT

clone size: NA
J gene: TRBJ2-1
V gene: TRBV5-6
D gene: TRBD1
CDR3 protein: CASSGTGAPLNEQFF
CDR3 DNA: TGTGCCAGCAGCGGCACAGGGGCCCCCTTGAATGAGCAGTTCTTC

clone size: NA
J gene: TRBJ1-1
V gene: TRBV20-1
D gene: NA
CDR3 protein: CSALGLRSAFF
CDR3 DNA: TGCAGTGCTTTGGGGCTCCGTTCCGCTTTCTTT

clone size: many
J gene: TRBJ2-7
V gene: TRBV29-1
D gene: NA
CDR3 protein: CSVEADSYEQYF
CDR3 DNA: TGCAGCGTTGAAGCTGACTCCTACGAGCAGTACTTC

clone size: few
J gene: TRBJ2-7
V gene: TRBV4-1
D gene: NA
CDR3 protein: CASSLAGLDYEQYF
CDR3 DNA: TGCGCCAGCAGCCTCGCGGGACTCGATTACGAGCAGTACTTC

clone size: few
J gene: TRBJ2-7
V gene: TRBV29-1
D gene: NA
CDR3 protein: CSVQRPGHLYEQYF
CDR3 DNA: TGCAGCGTCCAAAGACCGGGACACCTTTACGAGCAGTACTTC

clone size: few
J gene: TRBJ1-2
V gene: TRBV5-1
D gene: NA
CDR3 protein: CASSLDLANLANYGYTF
CDR3 DNA: TGCGCCAGCAGCTTGGATTTGGCAAATCTTGCCAACTATGGCTACACCTTC

clone size: NA
J gene: TRBJ2-3
V gene: TRBV6-5
D gene: NA
CDR3 protein: CATRQSTDTQYF
CDR3 DNA: TGTGCCACACGACAGAGCACAGATACGCAGTATTTT

clone size: NA
J gene: TRBJ2-1
V gene: TRBV12-3/TRBV12-4
D gene: NA
CDR3 protein: CASSPRLSLNEQFF
CDR3 DNA: TGTGCCAGCAGTCCCAGGCTAAGCCTGAATGAGCAGTTCTTC

clone size: NA
J gene: TRBJ2-3
V gene: TRBV7-2
D gene: NA
CDR3 protein: CASSLGPGGTQYF
CDR3 DNA: TGTGCCAGCAGCTTAGGGCCCGGGGGTACGCAGTATTTT

clone size: NA
J gene: TRBJ1-5
V gene: TRBV9
D gene: NA
CDR3 protein: CACSNSAGQPQHF
CDR3 DNA: TGTGCCTGCAGCAACTCGGCCGGGCAGCCCCAGCATTTT

clone size: NA
J gene: TRBJ2-1
V gene: TRBV15
D gene: NA
CDR3 protein: CATSRDRWGLPYNEQFF
CDR3 DNA: TGTGCCACCAGCAGAGATCGGTGGGGACTGCCGTACAATGAGCAGTTCTTC

clone size: NA
J gene: TRBJ1-5
V gene: TRBV7-2
D gene: NA
CDR3 protein: CASSLKSQATYNQPQHF
CDR3 DNA: TGTGCCAGCAGCTTAAAGTCTCAGGCAACGTACAATCAGCCCCAGCATTTT